This T cell receptor (beta chain) was obtained from a study of yellow fever vaccine responses in identical twins (dated by TCRdb to between 2018 and 2020). In the study overall: In identical twins, the study followed T cell clones that responded to the vaccine with precision.

Libraries were constructed by RT-PCR. The listed sequencing device is Illumina HiSeq 2500. The public reads were reanalyzed by TCRdb: fastp trimming at Q25, MiXCR alignment, in-frame beta chains only. Entries that share a CDR3 protein sequence are merged under the most common genes and DNA. This sample lists about 4,000 distinct CDR3 sequences; around 87% were detected once. The biggest ten clones account for 1.5% to 2% of the sample. Concerning this clonotype: It lacks a known antigen. Per-base qualities were not stored, and no clone one base away is much larger.

General conclusions and limits of the study: According to the authors, in identical twins the way T cells responded to vaccination appeared partly convergent and partly personalized.

The sample consisted of T cells from blood (PBMCs), unsorted or a sorted subset (not recorded which), taken before or after yellow fever vaccination (not recorded which). The sequence derives from a woman between 18 and 29 years old who received the yellow fever vaccine. Donor details come from another sample of the same person, matched by shared clones.

The CDR3 reads CSAPSDVTGELFF. The bases are TGCAGTGCCCCTAGCGATGTCACCGGGGAGCTGTTTTTT. The rearrangement joined TRBV20-1 to TRBJ2-2; a tentative D match to TRBD2 spans 6 bases. Based on the germline V gene (reference sequence), the CDR1 and CDR2 sequences are DFQATT and SNEGSKA. From cysteine to phenylalanine, the CDR3 is 13 amino acids long. Just the 39-base CDR3 DNA is kept, in frame starting at base 1. V is clipped by 6 bases and J by 4 bases, and the sequence between their germline boundaries is 12 bases long.